This entry features one T cell receptor (beta chain) sequence. Method: immunoSEQ multiplex PCR; TCRdb's copy keeps in-frame clones and lacks some. The sample lists over 10,000 clones, roughly four fifths seen once, with about half in the top ten. The sample originates from a study of sequential checkpoint blockade in melanoma. The CDR3 is made up of 14 amino acids. Germline V gene lookup returns CDR1 SNHLY and CDR2 FYNNEI. Trimming took off 3 bases at V and 5 bases at J, with 13 bases between the two ends. Treatment denoted: randomized to nivolumab then ipilimumab (arm A) or the reverse (arm B). The receptor was isolated from a human donor with melanoma. The chain carries TRBV2 and TRBJ2-5; D possibly corresponds to TRBD2 (6 bases). Sequenced here: CD8+ T cells sorted from blood (inferred from file names), sampled from a patient given nivolumab and ipilimumab in sequence. As DNA, the CDR3 is TGTGCCAGCAGTGAGGAGGGGTACTCGGAGACCCAGTACTTC. Its protein is CASSEEGYSETQYF.